The 26 T cell receptor beta chains listed next were all sequenced from one sample in a study of T cells in localized non-small cell lung cancer (dated by TCRdb to 2018 to 2020). The library relied on the immunoSEQ multiplex PCR assay. TCRdb retrieved this table from immuneACCESS and kept in-frame rearrangements only. Not all clones are present; in checked studies, unresolved V genes account for under half, and no reason is known for the remainder. The sample data list about 34,000 clones, and around 80% of these were observed just once. Roughly 31% of the sample is taken by the ten largest. The specimen comprised peripheral blood, sampled before any cancer treatment. The receptor set was obtained from a male donor older than 55 with stage II squamous cell lung carcinoma.

The chain uses TRBV5-1 and TRBJ1-3, with unresolved D. The CDR3 is 16 amino acids. V was clipped by 4 bases and J by 1 base, with 15 bases between them. CDR1 is SGHRS and CDR2 is YFSETQ in the germline V gene. CDR3 coding DNA: TGCGCCAGCAGCCCCTCCCCGCCGGGGTCTGGAAACACCATATATTTT. Translated, it gives CASSPSPPGSGNTIYF.

The V gene is TRBV2, the J gene TRBJ2-2; TRBD2 might be the D (5 bases). Trimming left V 7 bases short and J 5 bases short, with 8 bases between. From germline, CDR1 is SNHLY and CDR2 FYNNEI. This CDR3 comprises 12 residues. The CDR3 reads CASNGDTGELFF. The CDR3 region has the DNA TGTGCCAGCAACGGGGATACCGGGGAGCTGTTTTTT.

This clone was detected only once. V gene TRBV9 combines with J gene TRBJ2-5; D not resolved. The V gene lost 1 base and the J gene lost 2 bases, with 15 bases spanning the gap. This CDR3 comprises 16 residues. Germline lookup yields CDR1 SGDLS and CDR2 YYNGEE. The CDR3 protein is CASSVQAGLTQETQYF. CDR3 nucleotides: TGTGCCAGCAGCGTACAAGCCGGGCTTACGCAAGAGACCCAGTACTTC.

The gene calls are TRBV29-1 and TRBJ2-6; 9 bases agree with TRBD1. This CDR3 is built from 16 residues. Germline V CDR1 and CDR2: SQVTM, ANQGSEA. The V gene end was trimmed by 6 bases and the J gene end by 1 base; junction bases not matched to a gene: 7. CDR3 loop: CSVRDREPSGANVLTF. The CDR3, as DNA: TGCAGCGTGAGGGACAGGGAGCCATCTGGGGCCAACGTCCTGACTTTC. Combining the CDR3 with reference TRBV29-1 and TRBJ2-6 gives the whole variable domain SAVISQKPSRDICQRGTSLTIQCQVDSQVTMMFWYRQQPGQSLTLIATANQGSEATYESGFVIDKFPISRPNLTFSTLTVSNMSPEDSSIYLCSVRDREPSGANVLTFGAGSRLTVL.

The V and J genes are TRBV7-2 and TRBJ1-5; D call uncertain. CDR3 length: 15 residues. Trimming shortened V by 5 bases and J by 6 bases, and 17 bases separated the two germline ends. Germline V gives CDR1 SGHTA, CDR2 FQGNSA. DNA of the CDR3: TGTGCCAGCAGCCCTGGTTGGGCCAGCGGTCAGCCCCAGCATTTT. Its translation: CASSPGWASGQPQHF. Variable domain in full (rest from reference TRBV7-2 and TRBJ1-5): GAGVSQSPSNKVTEKGKDVELRCDPISGHTALYWYRQSLGQGLEFLIYFQGNSAPDKSGLPSDRFSAERTGGSVSTLTIQRTQQEDSAVYLCASSPGWASGQPQHFGDGTRLSIL.

The V and J genes are TRBV4-2 and TRBJ1-3; D unclear. Trimming cost V 5 bases and J 0 bases, with 8 bases left between them. This CDR3 spans 14 amino acids. The germline V gene encodes CDR1 LGHNA and CDR2 YNFKEQ. The CDR3 is CASSLIGSGNTIYF. The DNA of the CDR3 is TGTGCCAGCAGCTTGATCGGCTCTGGAAACACCATATATTTT.

The chain combines TRBV5-4 with TRBJ1-1; TRBD1 might be the D (5 bases). Germline CDR1 reads SGHNT; CDR2 reads YYREEE (reference sequence). The CDR3 contains 13 residues. Trimming removed 2 bases at V and 5 bases at J, with 10 bases between. The CDR3 bases are TGTGCCAGCAGCTTCCAGGGAAAGACTGAAGCTTTCTTT. Amino acid sequence: CASSFQGKTEAFF.

To note about this clone: A junction boundary mismatches the germline segment, possibly from a read error. This sample includes further DNA sequences coding for the same CDR3. This chain links TRBV6-6 with TRBJ1-2, with D possibly matching TRBD1 (5 bases). The CDR3 totals 15 residues. CDR1 and CDR2 (germline): MNHNY, SVGAGI (reference sequence). The CDR3 here is CASSYKGTANYGYTF. For the CDR3, the DNA is TGTGCCAGCAGTTACAAGGGGACTGCGAACTATGGCTATACCTTC.

The chain uses TRBV6-1 and TRBJ2-7; D is undetermined. The CDR3 runs to 12 residues. Germline V gene data show CDR1 as MNHNS and CDR2 as SASEGT. Trimming left V 5 bases short and J 2 bases short, with 7 bases between. The CDR3 region has the DNA TGTGCCAGCAGTCGATCCACCTACGAGCAGTACTTC. Translated, it gives CASSRSTYEQYF.

The V and J genes are TRBV7-2 and TRBJ1-4; D remains unclear. Trimming cost V 3 bases and J 3 bases, with 8 bases left between them. CDR3 length equals 14 residues. CDR1 is SGHTA, CDR2 FQGNSA, per germline. CDR3 protein: CASSFRPANEKLFF. The CDR3 DNA reads as TGTGCCAGCAGCTTCCGGCCGGCTAATGAAAAACTGTTTTTT.

V and J are TRBV5-1 and TRBJ2-1; the match to TRBD2 covers 7 bases. The CDR3 is 15 amino acids. CDR1 is SGHRS, CDR2 YFSETQ, per germline. The V gene end was trimmed by 2 bases and the J gene end by 7 bases; junction bases not matched to a gene: 9. CDR3 protein: CASSLMAGGDNEQFF. CDR3 DNA sequence: TGCGCCAGCAGCTTAATGGCTGGGGGGGATAATGAGCAGTTCTTC.

The CDR3 region is CASSIAGQGKYGYTF. In DNA form, the CDR3 reads TGTGCCAGTAGTATAGCGGGACAGGGGAAGTATGGCTACACCTTC. The rearrangement joins TRBV19 to TRBJ1-2; 10 bases line up with TRBD1. The CDR3 totals 15 residues. Germline CDR1 reads LNHDA; CDR2 reads SQIVND (reference sequence). Trimming removed 1 base from V and 5 bases from J; junction bases left unmatched: 4. The whole variable domain, remainder taken from reference TRBV19 and TRBJ1-2, is DGGITQSPKYLFRKEGQNVTLSCEQNLNHDAMYWYRQDPGQGLRLIYYSQIVNDFQKGDIAEGYSVSREKKESFPLTVTSAQKNPTAFYLCASSIAGQGKYGYTFGSGTRLTVV.

J is TRBJ1-2 and V is TRBV15; D is uncertain. The CDR3 is 14 amino acids. Germline CDR1 and CDR2: LNHNV and YYDKDF (reference sequence). Trimming removed 0 bases at V and 2 bases at J, with 7 bases between. The CDR3 DNA follows: TGTGCCACCAGCAGAGAACGGGCAAACTATGGCTACACCTTC. Translating gives CATSRERANYGYTF.

J is TRBJ1-1 and V is TRBV18; D remains unclear. The CDR3 is 13 residues long. Deletions cut 2 bases from V and 4 bases from J, with 8 bases between. Germline assignment: CDR1 KGHSH and CDR2 LQKENI. The CDR3 here is CASSPTSSTEAFF. DNA for the CDR3: TGTGCCAGCTCACCAACGAGTTCCACTGAAGCTTTCTTT.

This clone was picked up one time. The sample contains more than one DNA sequence encoding this CDR3. This chain uses TRBV5-1 with TRBJ1-1; 7 bases fit TRBD1. V gave up 0 bases and J gave up 5 bases; unmatched junction bases: 10. The CDR3 runs to 16 residues. Germline V gives CDR1 SGHRS, CDR2 YFSETQ. The CDR3 here is CASSLAAGGRGTEAFF. The CDR3 nucleotides read TGCGCCAGCAGCTTGGCGGCAGGGGGAAGGGGGACTGAAGCTTTCTTT.

This chain uses TRBV7-8 with TRBJ1-2; D is perhaps TRBD1 (5 bases). V lost 5 bases to trimming and J lost 3 bases, with 16 bases between them. CDR3 length: 15 amino acids. CDR1 is SGHVS and CDR2 is FQNEAQ in the germline V gene. The CDR3: CASSPGGREDYGYTF. The CDR3 DNA sequence: TGTGCCAGCAGCCCCGGAGGCAGGGAGGACTATGGCTACACCTTC.

A single count supports this clone. V gene TRBV5-1 combines with J gene TRBJ2-3; 8 positions match TRBD1. The junction had 3 bases not matched to a gene; V was cut back by 2 bases and J by 4 bases. The CDR3 sequence is 14 residues long. The germline V gene has CDR1 SGHRS and CDR2 YFSETQ. In DNA form, the CDR3 reads TGCGCCAGCAGCTTTGGGACAGGACCAGATACGCAGTATTTT. It codes for CASSFGTGPDTQYF.

This clone was detected many times. The rearrangement links TRBV2 to TRBJ1-4; D perhaps matches TRBD1 (6 bases). Germline-derived CDR1 and CDR2 are SNHLY and FYNNEI. This CDR3 has 12 residues. V lost 10 bases, J lost 8 bases, and 14 bases lay in between. CDR3 protein: CATQGSGEKLFF. The CDR3, as DNA: TGTGCCACCCAGGGGAGTGGGGAAAAACTGTTTTTT.

The chain couples TRBV27 to TRBJ2-1; D may be TRBD1 or TRBD2 (5 bases each). Trimming left V 5 bases short and J 3 bases short, with 11 bases between. There are 14 residues in the CDR3. The V gene's germline CDR1 is MNHEY and CDR2 SMNVEV (reference sequence). This chain's CDR3 is CASSRDGNYNEQFF. DNA for the CDR3: TGTGCCAGCAGTAGGGACGGGAACTACAATGAGCAGTTCTTC.

This chain joins TRBV10-3 and TRBJ2-7, with D possibly being TRBD1 or TRBD2 (6 bases each). Deletions cut 2 bases from V and 6 bases from J, with 20 bases between. The CDR3 loop spans 16 amino acids. Germline assignment: CDR1 ENHRY and CDR2 SYGVKD. CDR3 sequence (DNA): TGTGCCATCAGTGAGGCACAGGGACTTTCGGCCGTCGAGCAGTACTTC. Protein product: CAISEAQGLSAVEQYF.

This sequence joins TRBV25-1 and TRBJ2-1, with D perhaps given as TRBD1 or TRBD2 (5 bases each). The CDR3 loop spans 13 amino acids. CDR1 is MGHDK and CDR2 is SYGVNS in the germline V gene. Deletions cut 6 bases from V and 10 bases from J, with 16 bases between. DNA for the CDR3: TGTGCCAGCAGACCCCTCGGTTGGGGGGAGCAGTTCTTC. Translation: CASRPLGWGEQFF.

The gene calls are TRBV5-5 and TRBJ2-3; D call uncertain. V shed 4 bases and J shed 2 bases, with 8 bases lying between them. Germline V CDR1 and CDR2: SGHKS, YYEKEE (reference sequence). The CDR3 loop spans 13 amino acids. The CDR3 DNA follows: TGTGCCAGCAGCCCGCTATTCACAGATACGCAGTATTTT. Translating it yields CASSPLFTDTQYF.

A single count supports this clone. CDR3 region: CASSFLREQYF. CDR3 DNA: TGTGCCAGCAGTTTTCTCCGCGAGCAGTACTTC. The V and J genes are TRBV28 and TRBJ2-7; no clear D gene. Germline values: CDR1 MDHEN, CDR2 SYDVKM. This CDR3 is 11 amino acids long. V was cut by 3 bases and J by 6 bases, with 6 bases left in between.

The sample holds one count of this clone. The chain employs TRBV5-1 and TRBJ1-3; 10 nucleotides align to TRBD1. The CDR3 length is 17 residues. In germline, CDR1 is SGHRS, CDR2 YFSETQ. Unmatched junction bases numbered 8, after V lost 4 bases and J lost 1 base. The DNA of the CDR3 is TGCGCCAGCAGCCCTCTGGACAGGGGGAGGTCTGGAAACACCATATATTTT. This sequence encodes CASSPLDRGRSGNTIYF.

This clone was detected only a few times. The chain uses TRBV4-1 and TRBJ2-7; D is perhaps TRBD1 (5 bases). The CDR3 runs 17 residues. CDR1 MGHRA and CDR2 YSYEKL come from the germline V gene. V was shortened by 0 bases and J by 0 bases, with 15 bases between the two germline ends. The CDR3 protein is CASSQDPHRWTSYEQYF. As DNA, the CDR3 is TGCGCCAGCAGCCAAGATCCCCACAGGTGGACCTCCTACGAGCAGTACTTC.

The J gene is TRBJ2-6, the V gene TRBV5-6; perhaps TRBD1 as D (5 bases). CDR3 length: 15 amino acids. Between the trimmed V and J ends, which lost 4 bases and 1 base, there was a span of 9 bases. CDR1 SGHDT and CDR2 YYEEEE come from the germline V gene. The CDR3: CASSQDTSGANVLTF. CDR3 DNA sequence: TGTGCCAGCAGCCAGGACACGTCTGGGGCCAACGTCCTGACTTTC.